Presented here are 20 T cell receptor beta chains from one specimen sequenced in a study of blood T cell repertoires in COVID-19 (dated by TCRdb to 2019 to 2021). Library generation was performed with the immunoSEQ multiplex PCR assay. Not all clones reach the TCRdb copy of this immuneACCESS table, which keeps in-frame sequences only. Checked studies attribute under half of the gap to unresolved V genes and leave the rest unexplained. The sample includes approximately 300,000 clones, with 86% observed a single time. The ten most abundant clones make up roughly 1.6% of the sample. Sequencing was done on a sample of peripheral blood. Receptors originate from a woman between 50 and 59 years old with acute or convalescent COVID-19.

This rearrangement joins TRBV24-1 to TRBJ2-1, with 8 bases matching TRBD1. CDR3 size: 12 residues. Germline V gene sequence: CDR1 KGHDR, CDR2 SFDVKD. V was clipped by 4 bases and J by 12 bases; unmatched bases: 4. This CDR3 reads CATSDAGQGQFF. CDR3 DNA sequence: TGTGCCACCAGTGACGCTGGACAGGGGCAGTTCTTC.

This chain uses TRBV7-9 with TRBJ2-6, with 7 nucleotides matching TRBD1. The length of the CDR3 is 16 residues. Germline CDR1 is SEHNR and CDR2 is FQNEAQ (reference sequence). Losses at the gene ends were 6 bases for V and 0 bases for J; bases not matched to a gene: 5. CDR3 residues: CASSRDSLSGANVLTF. CDR3 nucleotides: TGTGCCAGCAGTCGGGACAGCCTCTCTGGGGCCAACGTCCTGACTTTC.

The chain links TRBV6-5 to TRBJ2-1; TRBD2 matches at 7 bases. The CDR3 contains 16 residues. V shed 4 bases, J shed 12 bases, and the junction held 18 bases outside the gene matches. Germline loops: CDR1 MNHEY, CDR2 SVGAGI. DNA for the CDR3: TGTGCCAGCAGTTCCCTACTAGCGAGAAAAGACCAAGTGCAGTTCTTC. As protein: CASSSLLARKDQVQFF.

This clone was counted a few times. The same CDR3 can be traced to other DNA sequences in this sample. The V call is TRBV12-3 or TRBV12-4, the J call TRBJ1-2; D not certain. Trimming left V 4 bases short and J 6 bases short, with 6 bases between. This CDR3 spans 11 amino acids. DNA for the CDR3: TGTGCCAGCAGTTGGGGAGATGGCTACACCTTC. Its translation: CASSWGDGYTF.

In DNA, the CDR3 is TGTGCCAGCAGCCAAGTAGGGGGAACTCAGCATGGCTACACCTTC. Residues: CASSQVGGTQHGYTF. The chain carries TRBV3-1 (or the pseudogene TRBV3-2) and TRBJ1-2, with D tentatively TRBD1 (6 bases). In germline, CDR1 is LGHDT, CDR2 YNNKEL (reference sequence). Trimming stripped 1 base from V and 6 bases from J, with 15 bases between. CDR3 length equals 15 residues.

With regard to this clone: Other nucleotide sequences from this sample produce the same CDR3. The rearrangement uses TRBV9 and TRBJ1-5, with D possibly matching TRBD1 (6 bases). The germline gives CDR1 SGDLS, CDR2 YYNGEE. Trimming removed 0 bases from V and 2 bases from J, with 9 bases in between. The CDR3 contains 15 residues. CDR3 DNA sequence: TGTGCCAGCAGCGTAGGCGGGGGCGGCAATCAGCCCCAGCATTTT. It codes for CASSVGGGGNQPQHF.

Only one count was recorded for this clone. This chain joins TRBV10-3 and TRBJ1-2; TRBD1 aligns across 8 bases. J was trimmed by 0 bases and V by 11 bases; bases with no gene match: 5. The V gene's germline CDR1 is ENHRY and CDR2 SYGVKD. This CDR3 comprises 13 residues. The CDR3 spells CASGQESNYGYTF. As DNA, the CDR3 is TGTGCCTCGGGACAGGAATCTAACTATGGCTACACCTTC.

The sample holds a few counts of this clone. The genes are TRBV6-5 and TRBJ1-4, with D unresolved. CDR1 and CDR2 from the germline V gene are MNHEY and SVGAGI. This CDR3 spans 13 amino acids. The ends were cut back, 8 bases at V and 1 base at J, with 8 bases in the middle. The CDR3, as DNA: TGTGCCAGCTCGACACAAACTAATGAAAAACTGTTTTTT. The encoded protein is CASSTQTNEKLFF.

The chain joins TRBV29-1 to TRBJ1-2; D may be TRBD1 (6 bases). This CDR3 has 14 amino acids. Germline CDR1 SQVTM, CDR2 ANQGSEA. The ends were cut back, 2 bases at V and 8 bases at J, with 18 bases in the middle. This CDR3 is CSVEKLNRDGGYTF. The CDR3 DNA sequence: TGCAGCGTTGAAAAATTAAACAGGGATGGCGGCTACACCTTC.

The chain links TRBV5-1 to TRBJ2-2; D may be TRBD2 (5 bases). The CDR3 contains 14 residues. CDR1 and CDR2 from the germline V gene are SGHRS and YFSETQ. Trimming left V 4 bases short and J 1 base short, with 8 bases between. The DNA of the CDR3 is TGCGCCAGCAGCCCGGCGGGGAACACCGGGGAGCTGTTTTTT. It yields the protein CASSPAGNTGELFF.

The chain employs TRBV18 and TRBJ2-1; D unresolved. Germline loops: CDR1 KGHSH, CDR2 LQKENI. V lost 3 bases to trimming and J lost 0 bases, with 9 bases between them. The CDR3 totals 15 residues. The chain's CDR3 is CASSPNPSSYNEQFF. CDR3 bases: TGTGCCAGCTCACCGAACCCTAGCTCCTACAATGAGCAGTTCTTC.

The V and J genes are TRBV9 and TRBJ1-1; D ambiguous. This CDR3 has 15 amino acids. The germline CDR1 and CDR2 sequences are SGDLS and YYNGEE. V was cut by 4 bases and J by 0 bases, with 13 bases left in between. As DNA, the CDR3 is TGTGCCAGCAGCTCCATGGACTTCTTGAACACTGAAGCTTTCTTT. Its protein product is CASSSMDFLNTEAFF.

The chain links TRBV28 to TRBJ2-5; D might be TRBD1 (5 bases). CDR1 is MDHEN, CDR2 SYDVKM, per germline. The CDR3 totals 13 residues. The V gene lost 2 bases and the J gene lost 3 bases, with 7 bases spanning the gap. The DNA for the CDR3 is TGTGCCAGCAGTTTACCCAGGGAAGAGACCCAGTACTTC. Its protein is CASSLPREETQYF. The complete variable domain, with remaining parts taken from reference TRBV28 and TRBJ2-5, reads DVKVTQSSRYLVKRTGEKVFLECVQDMDHENMFWYRQDPGLGLRLIYFSYDVKMKEKGDIPEGYSVSREKKERFSLILESASTNQTSMYLCASSLPREETQYFGPGTRLLVL.

The table lists this clone with a few counts. This rearrangement joins TRBV7-9 to TRBJ2-6; D call uncertain. Germline loops: CDR1 SEHNR, CDR2 FQNEAQ (reference sequence). Trimming removed 0 bases at V and 4 bases at J, with 7 bases between. CDR3 length equals 15 residues. CDR3 in amino acids: CASSLAVAGANVLTF. Written as DNA, the CDR3 is TGTGCCAGCAGCTTAGCGGTGGCCGGGGCCAACGTCCTGACTTTC.

This chain connects TRBV6-6 to TRBJ2-7; 7 bases fit TRBD2. The trim removed 0 bases at V and 5 bases at J, leaving 4 bases unmatched. Germline V gives CDR1 MNHNY, CDR2 SVGAGI (reference sequence). CDR3 length: 14 residues. The CDR3 loop is CASSYSRGGNEQYF. CDR3 bases: TGTGCCAGCAGTTACTCGAGGGGAGGGAACGAGCAGTACTTC.

In regard to this clone: The junction differs from germline at one of its ends, possibly a read error. The chain joins TRBV7-3 to TRBJ2-7; a possible D gene is TRBD2 (6 bases). The germline CDR1 and CDR2 sequences are SGHTA and FQGTGA. This CDR3 contains 16 residues. CDR3: CASSLTGTYSSYEQYF. The CDR3 DNA is TGTGCCAGCAGCCTAACCGGGACTTATAGCTCCTACGAGCAGTACTTC.

V is TRBV6-5 and J is TRBJ2-1; maybe TRBD1 (5 bases). From germline, CDR1 is MNHEY and CDR2 SVGAGI. CDR3 length: 14 residues. Trimming removed 4 bases from V and 4 bases from J, with 11 bases in between. The CDR3 DNA is TGTGCCAGCAGTTTCGCGACAGCATACAATGAGCAGTTCTTC. Amino acid sequence: CASSFATAYNEQFF.

The CDR3: CASSYSGRDTGELFF. The CDR3 DNA reads as TGCGCCAGCAGCTATAGCGGGAGGGACACCGGGGAGCTGTTTTTT. V and J are TRBV5-1 and TRBJ2-2, with TRBD2 identical over 11 bases. The CDR3 runs to 15 residues. Per the germline V gene, CDR1 is SGHRS and CDR2 is YFSETQ. V gave up 3 bases and J gave up 3 bases; unmatched junction bases: 1.

The rearrangement joins TRBV11-2 to TRBJ2-3; TRBD1 matches 9 bases. The CDR3 contains 17 residues. V lost 1 base, J lost 6 bases, and 11 bases stayed unmatched. Per germline, CDR1 SGHAT and CDR2 FQNNGV. The CDR3 coding sequence is TGTGCCAGCAGCTTAGGTGCGTCGGGGACAGGGACGGATACGCAGTATTTT. Amino acids: CASSLGASGTGTDTQYF.

The gene calls are TRBV6-2 or TRBV6-3 and TRBJ1-1, with D tentatively TRBD1 (6 bases). Trimming shortened V by 0 bases and J by 7 bases, and 15 bases separated the two germline ends. The CDR3 totals 15 residues. CDR1 MNHEY and CDR2 SVGEGT come from the germline V gene. The CDR3 nucleotides read TGTGCCAGCAGTTACTCGGTGTGGGGGCAGGATGAAGCTTTCTTT. The encoded protein is CASSYSVWGQDEAFF.